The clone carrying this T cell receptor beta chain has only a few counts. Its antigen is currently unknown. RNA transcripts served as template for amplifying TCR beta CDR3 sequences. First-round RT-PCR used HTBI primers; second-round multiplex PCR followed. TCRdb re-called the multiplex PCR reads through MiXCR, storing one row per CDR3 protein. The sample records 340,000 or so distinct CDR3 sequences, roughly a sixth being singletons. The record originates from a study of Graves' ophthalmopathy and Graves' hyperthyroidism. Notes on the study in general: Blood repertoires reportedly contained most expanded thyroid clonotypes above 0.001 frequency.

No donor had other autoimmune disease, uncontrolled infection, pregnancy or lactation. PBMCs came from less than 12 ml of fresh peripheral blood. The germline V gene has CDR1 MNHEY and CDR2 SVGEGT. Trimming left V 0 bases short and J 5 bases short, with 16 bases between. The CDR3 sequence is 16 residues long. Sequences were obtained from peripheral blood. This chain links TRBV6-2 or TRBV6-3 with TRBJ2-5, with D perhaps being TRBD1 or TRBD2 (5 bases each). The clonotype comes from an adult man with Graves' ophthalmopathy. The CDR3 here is CASSYSNQGRKETQYF. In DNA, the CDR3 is TGTGCCAGCAGTTACTCGAATCAGGGACGTAAGGAGACCCAGTACTTC.